This T cell receptor (beta chain) comes out of a study of metastatic and nonmetastatic thyroid tumors. Across the whole study: From malignant and benign thyroid patients, repertoires in blood and in tumor or nodule tissue were compared. Study-wide results and caveats: Compared with benign nodules, malignant thyroid tumors were reported to have significantly higher TCR beta diversity in both blood and tumor.

Patients had received no treatment of any kind before thyroid surgery. As concerns this clone: Its antigen is as yet unknown.

The authors' processing: The study took CDR3 differences across clinicopathological groups and made a distant-metastasis classifier for papillary thyroid cancer from them. Using MiXCR, TCRdb re-called clones from the PCR reads. The V and J calls were not made by the authors but by TCRdb's processing. Altogether tens of thousands of clones are present, 4% to 5% being singletons, with the ten largest covering roughly 23%. What was sequenced was blood. The sequence was collected from a female donor with papillary thyroid cancer or a benign thyroid nodule (not recorded which). Some clones in this sample may be carry-over from other donors' samples.

The CDR3 DNA sequence: TGTGCCAGCAGCCGGGTCATTGGCGGGGATACGCAGTATTTT. This translates into CASSRVIGGDTQYF. The chain recombines TRBV6-4 with TRBJ2-3, with a tentative D call TRBD2 (5 bases). Per germline, CDR1 MRHNA and CDR2 SNTAGT. This CDR3 has 14 amino acids. Between the trimmed V and J ends, which lost 6 bases and 6 bases, there was a span of 16 bases.